This record concerns one T cell receptor (beta chain) sequence. Clones were sequenced by immunoSEQ multiplex PCR, and TCRdb holds only the in-frame ones, with some missing. The table has around 92,000 clones, approximately 94% seen once. This entry belongs to a study of OX40 agonist ivuxolimab in advanced cancers. Study-wide context: A diagnosis of hepatocellular carcinoma, melanoma, renal cell or head and neck cancer was present in dose-escalation patients.

The CDR3 totals 15 residues. The J segment lost 3 bases and the V segment lost 3 bases, leaving 6 bases of the junction unmatched. CDR1 and CDR2 (germline): MNHEY, SVGAGI. The material was CD4+ or CD8+ T cells sorted from blood, obtained in a trial of the OX40 agonist ivuxolimab. The genes are TRBV6-5 and TRBJ2-7; 9 positions agree with TRBD1. This sequence was found in an adult with an advanced solid tumor such as melanoma, head and neck, liver or kidney cancer. The CDR3 protein is CASSYHSTGGYEQYF. CDR3 nucleotides: TGTGCCAGCAGTTATCACTCGACAGGGGGCTACGAGCAGTACTTC.